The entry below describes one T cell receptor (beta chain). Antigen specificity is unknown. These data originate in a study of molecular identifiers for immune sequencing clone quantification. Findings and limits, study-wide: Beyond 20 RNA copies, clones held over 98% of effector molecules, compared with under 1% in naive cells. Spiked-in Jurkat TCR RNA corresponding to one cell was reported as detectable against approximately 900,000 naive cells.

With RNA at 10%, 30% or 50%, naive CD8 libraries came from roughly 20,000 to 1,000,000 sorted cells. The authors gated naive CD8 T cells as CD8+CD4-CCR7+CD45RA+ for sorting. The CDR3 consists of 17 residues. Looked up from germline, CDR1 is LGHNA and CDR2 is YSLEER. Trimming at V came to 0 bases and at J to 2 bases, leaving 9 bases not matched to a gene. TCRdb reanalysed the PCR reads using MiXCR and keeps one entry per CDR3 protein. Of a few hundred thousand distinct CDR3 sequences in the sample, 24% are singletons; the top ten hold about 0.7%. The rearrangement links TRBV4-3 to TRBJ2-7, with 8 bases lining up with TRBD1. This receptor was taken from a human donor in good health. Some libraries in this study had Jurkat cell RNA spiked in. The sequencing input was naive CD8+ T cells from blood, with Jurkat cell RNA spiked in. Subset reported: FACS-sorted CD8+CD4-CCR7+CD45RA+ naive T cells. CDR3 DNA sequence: TGCGCCAGCAGCCAAGATTGGCGACAGGGGAATCCCTACGAGCAGTACTTC. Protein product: CASSQDWRQGNPYEQYF.